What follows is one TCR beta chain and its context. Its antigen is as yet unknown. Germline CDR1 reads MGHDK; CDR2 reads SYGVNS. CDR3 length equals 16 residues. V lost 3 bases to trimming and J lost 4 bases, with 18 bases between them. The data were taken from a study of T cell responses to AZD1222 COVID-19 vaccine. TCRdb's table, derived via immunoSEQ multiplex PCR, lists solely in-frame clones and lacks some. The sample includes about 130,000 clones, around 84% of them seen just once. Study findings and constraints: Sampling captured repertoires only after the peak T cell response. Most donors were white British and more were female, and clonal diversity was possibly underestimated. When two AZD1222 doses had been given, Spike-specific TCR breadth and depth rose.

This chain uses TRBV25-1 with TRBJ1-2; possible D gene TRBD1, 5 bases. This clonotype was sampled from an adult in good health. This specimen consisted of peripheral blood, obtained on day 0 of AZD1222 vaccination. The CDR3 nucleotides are TGTGCCAGCAGTGACTTACTTCAGGAGGGGATCTATGGCTACACCTTC. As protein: CASSDLLQEGIYGYTF.